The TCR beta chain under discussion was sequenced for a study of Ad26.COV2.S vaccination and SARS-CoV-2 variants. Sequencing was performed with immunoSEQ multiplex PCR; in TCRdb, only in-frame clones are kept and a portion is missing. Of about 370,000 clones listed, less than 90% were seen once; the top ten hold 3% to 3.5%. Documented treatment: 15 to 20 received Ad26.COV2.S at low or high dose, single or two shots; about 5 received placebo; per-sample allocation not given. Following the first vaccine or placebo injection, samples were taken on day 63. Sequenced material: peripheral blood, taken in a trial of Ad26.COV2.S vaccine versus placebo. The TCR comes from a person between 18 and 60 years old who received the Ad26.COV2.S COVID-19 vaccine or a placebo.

CDR3 in amino acids: CASSPVGQGRSPLHF. CDR3 DNA sequence: TGTGCCAGCAGCCCGGTTGGACAGGGGAGGTCACCCCTCCACTTT. J is TRBJ1-6 and V is TRBV11-2, with 9 nucleotides matching TRBD1. Trimming took 5 bases from V and 10 from J; bases not matched to a gene: 9. CDR1 SGHAT and CDR2 FQNNGV come from the germline V gene. This CDR3 region has 15 residues.